One TCR beta chain is described in this entry. Its specificity is unknown. Germline values: CDR1 LGHNT, CDR2 FRNRAP. The CDR3 has 15 residues. V gave up 2 bases and J gave up 4 bases; unmatched junction bases: 7. With a J-beta primer mix and a sample-barcoded 5' primer, a second PCR ran roughly 6 to 11 cycles. TCRdb processed the 5' RACE reads anew with MiXCR; each CDR3 protein has one entry. The sample holds more than 1.4 million distinct CDR3 sequences, 35% to 45% seen once. The data stem from a study of blood T cells in healthy people across ages. Overall study findings and caveats: Donor CMV status was unknown, possibly confounding expanded clonotype changes.

The V gene is TRBV12-5, the J gene TRBJ1-2; 7 positions agree with TRBD1. The specimen sequenced was blood. This TCR derives from a woman between 18 and 30 years old in good health. As DNA, the CDR3 is TGTGCTAGTGGTTTGATTCTCAGGGGGTTCTATGGCTACACCTTC. Amino acid sequence: CASGLILRGFYGYTF.